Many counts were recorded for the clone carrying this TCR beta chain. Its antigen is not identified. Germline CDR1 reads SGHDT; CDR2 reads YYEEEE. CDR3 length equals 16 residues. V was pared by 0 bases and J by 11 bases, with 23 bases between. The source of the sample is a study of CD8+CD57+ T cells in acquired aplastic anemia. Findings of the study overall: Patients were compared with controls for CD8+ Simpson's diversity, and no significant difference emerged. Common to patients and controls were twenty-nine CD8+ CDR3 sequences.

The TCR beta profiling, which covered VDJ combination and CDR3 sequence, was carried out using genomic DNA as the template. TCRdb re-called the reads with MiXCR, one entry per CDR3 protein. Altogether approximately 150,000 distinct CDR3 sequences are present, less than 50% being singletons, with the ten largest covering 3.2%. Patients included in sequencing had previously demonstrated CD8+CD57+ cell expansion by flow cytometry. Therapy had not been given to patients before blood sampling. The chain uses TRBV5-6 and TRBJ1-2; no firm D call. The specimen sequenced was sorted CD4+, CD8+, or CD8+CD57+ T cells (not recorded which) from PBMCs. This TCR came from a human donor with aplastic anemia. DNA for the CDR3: TGTGCCAGCAGCTTGGCTCCTTCGGGCCAATTAGGCCCGTACACCTTC. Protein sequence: CASSLAPSGQLGPYTF. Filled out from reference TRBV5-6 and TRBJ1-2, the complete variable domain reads DAGVTQSPTHLIKTRGQQVTLRCSPKSGHDTVSWYQQALGQGPQFIFQYYEEEERQRGNFPDRFSGHQFPNYSSELNVNALLLGDSALYLCASSLAPSGQLGPYTFGSGTRLTVV.